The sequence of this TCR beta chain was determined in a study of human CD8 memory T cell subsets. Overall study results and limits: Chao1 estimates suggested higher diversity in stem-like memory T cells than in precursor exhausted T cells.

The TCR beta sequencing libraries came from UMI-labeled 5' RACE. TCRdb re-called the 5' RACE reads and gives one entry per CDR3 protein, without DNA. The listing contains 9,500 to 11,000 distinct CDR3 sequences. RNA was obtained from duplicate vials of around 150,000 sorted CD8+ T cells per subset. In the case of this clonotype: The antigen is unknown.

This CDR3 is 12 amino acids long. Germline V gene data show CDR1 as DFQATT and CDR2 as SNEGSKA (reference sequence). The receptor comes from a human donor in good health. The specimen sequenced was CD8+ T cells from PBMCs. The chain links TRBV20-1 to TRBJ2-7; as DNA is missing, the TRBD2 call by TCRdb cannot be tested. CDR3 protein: CSAPSGNYEQYF.